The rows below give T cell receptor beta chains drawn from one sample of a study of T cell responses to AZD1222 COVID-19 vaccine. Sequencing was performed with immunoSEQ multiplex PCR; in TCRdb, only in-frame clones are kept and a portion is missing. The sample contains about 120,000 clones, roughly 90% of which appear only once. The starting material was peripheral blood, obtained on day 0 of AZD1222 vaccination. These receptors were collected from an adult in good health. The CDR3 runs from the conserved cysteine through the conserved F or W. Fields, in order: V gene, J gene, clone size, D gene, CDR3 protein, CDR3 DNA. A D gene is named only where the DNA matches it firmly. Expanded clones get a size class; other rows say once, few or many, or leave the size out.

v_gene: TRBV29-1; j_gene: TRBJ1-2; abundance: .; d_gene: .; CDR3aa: CSVEGQTNYGYTF; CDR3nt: TGCAGCGTTGAAGGGCAGACTAACTATGGCTACACCTTC
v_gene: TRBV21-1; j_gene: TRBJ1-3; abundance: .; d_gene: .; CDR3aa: CASSPPSRIIGNTIYF; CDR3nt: TGTGCCAGCAGCCCCCCTAGTAGAATTATAGGAAACACCATATATTTT
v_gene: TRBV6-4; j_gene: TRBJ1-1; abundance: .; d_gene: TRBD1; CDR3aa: CASKLGRDSLNTEAFF; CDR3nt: TGTGCCAGCAAATTGGGGCGGGACAGCTTGAACACTGAAGCTTTCTTT
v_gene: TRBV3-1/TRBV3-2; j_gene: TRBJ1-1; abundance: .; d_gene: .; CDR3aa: CASSQDQVGRAFF; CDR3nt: TGTGCCAGCAGCCAAGATCAGGTGGGCCGAGCTTTCTTT
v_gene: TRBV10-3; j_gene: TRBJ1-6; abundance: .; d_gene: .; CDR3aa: CAISEDSLGGSPLHF; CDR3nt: TGTGCCATCAGTGAAGACAGCTTGGGGGGTTCACCCCTCCACTTT
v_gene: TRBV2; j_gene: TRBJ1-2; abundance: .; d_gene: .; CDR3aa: CASTPTDNYGYTF; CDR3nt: TGTGCCAGCACCCCGACAGACAACTATGGCTACACCTTC
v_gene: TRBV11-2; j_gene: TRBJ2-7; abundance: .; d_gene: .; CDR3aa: CASSPWDTRSYEQYF; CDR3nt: TGTGCCAGCAGCCCCTGGGACACGCGCTCCTACGAGCAGTACTTC
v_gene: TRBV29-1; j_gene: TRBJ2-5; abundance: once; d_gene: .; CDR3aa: CSVVGQAGTETQYF; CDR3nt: TGCAGCGTTGTAGGACAGGCGGGGACCGAGACCCAGTACTTC
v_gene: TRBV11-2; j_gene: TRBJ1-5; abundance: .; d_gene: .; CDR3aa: CASSTGLSNQPQHF; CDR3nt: TGTGCCAGCAGTACAGGTCTTAGCAATCAGCCCCAGCATTTT
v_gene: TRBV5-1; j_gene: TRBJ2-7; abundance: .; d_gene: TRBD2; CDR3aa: CASSAQGLAGSYEQYF; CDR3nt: TGCGCCAGCAGCGCCCAGGGACTAGCGGGAAGCTACGAGCAGTACTTC
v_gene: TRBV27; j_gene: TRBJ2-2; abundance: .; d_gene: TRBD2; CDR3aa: CASSPRLAGGELFF; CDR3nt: TGTGCCAGCAGCCCTAGACTAGCAGGTGGGGAGCTGTTTTTT
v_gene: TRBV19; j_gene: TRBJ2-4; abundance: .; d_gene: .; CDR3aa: CASSTFQLAKNIQYF; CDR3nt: TGTGCCAGTAGTACCTTTCAACTAGCCAAAAACATTCAGTACTTC
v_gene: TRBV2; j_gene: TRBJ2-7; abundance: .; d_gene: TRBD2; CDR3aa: CASNVLAGVDEQYF; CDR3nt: TGTGCCAGCAACGTCCTAGCGGGGGTTGACGAGCAGTACTTC
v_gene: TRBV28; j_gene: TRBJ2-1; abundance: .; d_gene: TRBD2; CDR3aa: CASRSKRETSYNEQFF; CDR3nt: TGTGCCAGCAGATCAAAGCGGGAGACCTCCTACAATGAGCAGTTCTTC
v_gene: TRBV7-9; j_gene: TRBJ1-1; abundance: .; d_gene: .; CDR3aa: CASSLKGSTEAFF; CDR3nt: TGTGCCAGCAGCTTAAAGGGCAGCACTGAAGCTTTCTTT
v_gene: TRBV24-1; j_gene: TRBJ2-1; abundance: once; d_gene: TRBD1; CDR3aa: CATSDLKGQGTYNEQFF; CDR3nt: TGTGCCACCAGTGATTTGAAAGGACAGGGGACCTACAATGAGCAGTTCTTC
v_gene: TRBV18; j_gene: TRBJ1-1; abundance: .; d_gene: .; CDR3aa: CASSPLRGYSTEAFF; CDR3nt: TGTGCCAGCTCACCTCTGAGAGGATATAGCACTGAAGCTTTCTTT
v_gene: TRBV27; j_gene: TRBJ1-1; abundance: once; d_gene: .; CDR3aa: CASRRGHTNTEAFF; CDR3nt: TGTGCCAGCAGGCGGGGACATACGAACACTGAAGCTTTCTTT
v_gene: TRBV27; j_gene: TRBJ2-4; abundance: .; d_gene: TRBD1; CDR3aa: CASSLWGPHRGSSIAKNIQYF; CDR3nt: TGTGCCAGCAGTTTATGGGGGCCCCACAGGGGGTCTTCCATTGCCAAAAACATTCAGTACTTC
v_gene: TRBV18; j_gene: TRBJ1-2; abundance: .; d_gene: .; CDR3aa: CASSPQGPSYGYTF; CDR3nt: TGTGCCAGCTCACCACAGGGACCGAGCTATGGCTACACCTTC
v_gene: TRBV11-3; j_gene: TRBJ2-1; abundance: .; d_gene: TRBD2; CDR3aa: CASSLGGAGGNEQFF; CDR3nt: TGTGCCAGCAGCCTCGGAGGAGCGGGGGGGAATGAGCAGTTCTTC
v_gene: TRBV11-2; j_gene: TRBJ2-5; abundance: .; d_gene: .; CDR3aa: CASSPSGLQETQYF; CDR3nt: TGTGCCAGCAGCCCCTCCGGCCTCCAAGAGACCCAGTACTTC
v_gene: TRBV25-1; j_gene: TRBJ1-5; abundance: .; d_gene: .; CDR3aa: CASSALGGNQPQHF; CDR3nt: TGTGCCAGCAGTGCGTTGGGGGGTAATCAGCCCCAGCATTTT
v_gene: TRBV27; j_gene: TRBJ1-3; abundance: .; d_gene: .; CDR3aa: CASSLASPGDSSGNTIYF; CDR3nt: TGTGCCAGCAGTTTAGCTTCCCCAGGCGACAGCTCTGGAAACACCATATATTTT
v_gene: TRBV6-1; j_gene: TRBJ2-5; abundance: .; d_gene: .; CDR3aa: CASSEDPGRETQYF; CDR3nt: TGTGCCAGCAGTGAAGACCCAGGGCGGGAGACCCAGTACTTC
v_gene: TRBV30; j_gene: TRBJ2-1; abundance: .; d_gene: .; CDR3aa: CAWRELNEQFF; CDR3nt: TGTGCCTGGAGAGAGCTCAATGAGCAGTTCTTC
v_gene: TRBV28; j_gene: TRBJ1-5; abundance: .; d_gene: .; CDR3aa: CASSLPLGDNQPQHF; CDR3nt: TGTGCCAGCAGTTTGCCCCTAGGGGACAATCAGCCCCAGCATTTT
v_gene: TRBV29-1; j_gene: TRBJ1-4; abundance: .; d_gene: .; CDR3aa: CSVEGNGNEKLFF; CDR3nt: TGCAGCGTTGAAGGGAACGGGAACGAAAAACTGTTTTTT
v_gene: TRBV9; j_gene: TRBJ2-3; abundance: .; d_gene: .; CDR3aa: CASSVGRDTDTQYF; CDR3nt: TGTGCCAGCAGCGTAGGGAGGGACACAGATACGCAGTATTTT
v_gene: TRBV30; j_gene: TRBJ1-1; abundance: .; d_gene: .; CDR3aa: CAWRVSQNTEAFF; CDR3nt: TGTGCCTGGAGAGTTAGCCAAAACACTGAAGCTTTCTTT
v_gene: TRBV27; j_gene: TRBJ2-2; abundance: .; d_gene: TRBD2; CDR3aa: CASSLIMGRGKYTGELFF; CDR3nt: TGTGCCAGCAGCCTAATCATGGGGAGGGGAAAGTACACCGGGGAGCTGTTTTTT
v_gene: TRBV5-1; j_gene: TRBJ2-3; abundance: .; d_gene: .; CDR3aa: CATKWGTGTDTQYF; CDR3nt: TGCGCCACCAAGTGGGGAACAGGCACAGATACGCAGTATTTT
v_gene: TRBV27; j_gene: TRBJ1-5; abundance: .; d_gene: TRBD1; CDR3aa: CASSQTGGRQPQHF; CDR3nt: TGTGCCAGCAGTCAGACAGGGGGGCGGCAGCCCCAGCATTTT
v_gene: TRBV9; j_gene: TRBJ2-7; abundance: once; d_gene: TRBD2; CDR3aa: CASSPEGTSGPYEQYF; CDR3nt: TGTGCCAGCAGCCCAGAGGGGACTAGCGGCCCCTACGAGCAGTACTTC
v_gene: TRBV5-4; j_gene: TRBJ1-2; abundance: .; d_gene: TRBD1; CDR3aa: CASSSWTGGYGYTF; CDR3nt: TGTGCCAGCAGCTCTTGGACAGGGGGCTATGGCTACACCTTC
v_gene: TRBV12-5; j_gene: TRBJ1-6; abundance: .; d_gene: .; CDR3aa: CASGPRGGSYNSPLHF; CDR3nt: TGTGCTAGTGGTCCCCGGGGGGGCTCCTATAATTCACCCCTCCACTTT
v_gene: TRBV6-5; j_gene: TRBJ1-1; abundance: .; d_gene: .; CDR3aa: CASSYSRTALATEAFF; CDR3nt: TGTGCCAGCAGTTACTCCCGGACGGCTCTGGCCACTGAAGCTTTCTTT
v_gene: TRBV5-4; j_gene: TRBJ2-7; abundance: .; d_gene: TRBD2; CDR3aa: CASSSLAGASYEQYF; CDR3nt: TGTGCCAGCAGCTCCTTAGCGGGGGCATCCTACGAGCAGTACTTC
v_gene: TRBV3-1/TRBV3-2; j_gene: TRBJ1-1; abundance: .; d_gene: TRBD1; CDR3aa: CASSPTLAPTGTTEAFF; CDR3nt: TGTGCCAGCAGCCCCACTCTGGCCCCGACAGGGACCACTGAAGCTTTCTTT
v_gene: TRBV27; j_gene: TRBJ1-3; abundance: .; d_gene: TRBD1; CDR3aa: CASKPDRWGNTIYF; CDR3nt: TGTGCCAGTAAGCCGGACAGGTGGGGAAACACCATATATTTT
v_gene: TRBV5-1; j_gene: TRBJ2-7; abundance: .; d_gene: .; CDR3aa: CASSYRQDF; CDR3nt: TGCGCCAGCAGCTACCGACAGGACTTC